Shown below are 4 T cell receptor beta chains from a single sample sequenced in a study of technical replicates of blood from several donors. TCRdb keeps only in-frame clones here, not all; method: immunoSEQ multiplex PCR. The profile shows 60,000 to 75,000 clones, 87% of them singletons. The sequencing sample was made of PBMCs. The receptors shown here come from a human donor in good health. Some clones in this sample may be carry-over from other donors' samples.

CDR3 residues: CASSQEVGGVGKNIQYF. The CDR3 DNA reads as TGTGCCAGCAGCCAAGAAGTAGGAGGAGTGGGCAAAAACATTCAGTACTTC. The V gene is TRBV4-2, the J gene TRBJ2-4, with D possibly being TRBD2 (5 bases). Per the germline V gene, CDR1 is LGHNA and CDR2 is YNFKEQ. This CDR3 contains 17 residues. Trimming cost V 0 bases and J 3 bases, with 15 bases left between them.

The rearrangement uses TRBV2 and TRBJ2-7; 10 bases are shared with TRBD2. The germline V gene has CDR1 SNHLY and CDR2 FYNNEI. CDR3 length: 20 residues. After removal of 5 bases from V and 3 bases from J, the junction contained 22 bases not matched to a gene. The CDR3 DNA reads as TGTGCCAGCAGTATCCGACAGGGGATGGTGCTAGCGGGAGCCCTCTACGAGCAGTACTTC. Its translation is CASSIRQGMVLAGALYEQYF. Filled out from reference TRBV2 and TRBJ2-7, the complete variable domain reads EPEVTQTPSHQVTQMGQEVILRCVPISNHLYFYWYRQILGQKVEFLVSFYNNEISEKSEIFDDQFSVERPDGSNFTLKIRSTKLEDSAMYFCASSIRQGMVLAGALYEQYFGPGTRLTVT.

V gene TRBV5-4 combines with J gene TRBJ2-1, with 13 bases aligning to TRBD2. CDR3 size: 15 residues. V trimming: 0 bases; J trimming: 8 bases; junction bases outside the gene matches: 2. Germline V CDR1 and CDR2: SGHNT, YYREEE (reference sequence). DNA for the CDR3: TGTGCCAGCAGCTTGGAACTAGCGGGGGGGCATGAGCAGTTCTTC. Protein product: CASSLELAGGHEQFF.

This sequence joins TRBV7-6 and TRBJ2-7; 8 bases line up with TRBD1. J was trimmed by 4 bases and V by 5 bases; bases with no gene match: 4. Germline lookup yields CDR1 SGHVS and CDR2 FNYEAQ. The CDR3 is made up of 13 amino acids. The CDR3, as DNA: TGTGCCAGCAGCAGAGGACAGGGTTACGAGCAGTACTTC. Translation gives CASSRGQGYEQYF.